This record concerns one T cell receptor (beta chain) sequence. These data come from a study of blood T cell repertoires in COVID-19. Background on the study: COVID-19 samples from acute and convalescent phases originated in the United States, Italy and Spain. PBMCs, B-cell-depleted T cells, or T cells provided the cDNA or gDNA that made up the material.

Per the authors' pipeline: Researchers report that nucleated cell counts were estimated from reference gene primer amplification. TCRdb's copy holds only in-frame clones and misses some; the assay was immunoSEQ multiplex PCR. That table is the source of V, J and clone size, and D and trimming were worked out from the DNA. The repertoire includes some 80,000 clones, around 80% of them detected once, and 30% to 45% sits in the top ten. This CDR3 is 15 amino acids long. The ends lost 3 bases at V and 2 bases at J; junction bases unmatched: 6. The germline CDR1 and CDR2 sequences are MNHNS and SASEGT. This chain links TRBV6-1 with TRBJ1-2; 7 bases match TRBD1. The sequencing input was peripheral blood. This clonotype was sampled from a woman in her 70s with acute or convalescent COVID-19. CDR3 protein: CASSEGTGQNYGYTF. The DNA of the CDR3 is TGTGCCAGCAGTGAGGGCACGGGACAGAACTATGGCTACACCTTC.